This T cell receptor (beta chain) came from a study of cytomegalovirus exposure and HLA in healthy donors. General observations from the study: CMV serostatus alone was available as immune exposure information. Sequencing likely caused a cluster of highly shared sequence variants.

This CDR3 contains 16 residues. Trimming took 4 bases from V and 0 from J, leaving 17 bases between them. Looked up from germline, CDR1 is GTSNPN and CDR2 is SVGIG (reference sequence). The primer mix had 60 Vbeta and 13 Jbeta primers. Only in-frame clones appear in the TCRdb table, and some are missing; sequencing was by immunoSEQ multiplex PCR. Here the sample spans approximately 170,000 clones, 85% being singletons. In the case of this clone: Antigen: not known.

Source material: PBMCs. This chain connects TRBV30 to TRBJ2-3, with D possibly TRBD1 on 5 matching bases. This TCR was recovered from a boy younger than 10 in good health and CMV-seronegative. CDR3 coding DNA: TGTGCCTGGAAAGTTAAGGCAGGGATGAGCACAGATACGCAGTATTTT. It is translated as CAWKVKAGMSTDTQYF.